This T cell receptor (beta chain) was retrieved from a study of blood T cell repertoires in COVID-19 (dated by TCRdb to 2019 to 2021). For the study in its entirety: Samples covering the acute and convalescent phases of COVID-19 were provided by collaborators in the United States, Italy and Spain. The material from the prospective study consisted of cDNA or gDNA derived from T cells, B-cell-depleted T cells, or PBMCs. Deeply sampled blood TCRbeta repertoires from subjects exposed to, actively infected with, or recovered from COVID-19 were included in the dataset. The repertoires were released in a freely available public database meant as a resource for research on the immune response to SARS-CoV-2. Samples were obtained from the ongoing ImmuneRACE study (first 160 participants) and from over 1,000 subjects provided by 6 global collaborators. The sample metadata nearly always contained a de-identified subject ID, COVID-19 status, age in years and sex. Where available, HLA class I and class II types were obtained from metadata supplied by the sample provider rather than from assay-based typing.

Here is what the overall study found, with its caveats: How much clinical and demographic metadata was included differed by source and by participant, and the metadata was provided uncurated.

V was cut back by 0 bases and J by 5 bases, leaving a gap of 8 bases between them. From the cysteine up to the phenylalanine, the CDR3 has a length of 13 residues. Only the CDR3 DNA is retained, 39 bases long and in frame from the first base. Reading the germline V gene gives CDR1 SGDLS and CDR2 YYNGEE. Whole blood was collected in K2EDTA tubes by collaborating institutions according to the institutions' own protocols. Collaborator samples were shipped for TCRbeta analysis as frozen whole blood, isolated PBMCs, or DNA extracted from either sample type. The immunoSEQ Assay, a bias-controlled multiplex PCR, was used to amplify TCRbeta CDR3 regions from genomic DNA. From the authors' description of their analysis: Nucleated cell counts per sample were estimated from amplification of reference gene primers within the assay. To quantify the absolute abundance of each unique TCRbeta CDR3 rearrangement, sequence reads were collapsed and filtered. Productive Simpson clonality was computed per sample as the square root of Simpson's diversity index over productive rearrangements. In TCRdb, the immuneACCESS table is reduced to in-frame sequences with V and J assigned. These tables do not hold every clone; where another copy was compared, an unresolved V gene accounts for under half, and the others remain unexplained. That table supplies the V and J calls and clone size; D and trimming were determined from the DNA. The table for this sample lists 100,000 to 120,000 clones; approximately 70% of them were counted only once. In total, the top ten clones hold under 10% of the sample.

As concerns this clone: Its antigen has not been determined. There are no base qualities to consult, and no much larger clone falls within one base.

Recombination connected TRBV9 to TRBJ2-5; too little of a D gene remains to name it. This TCR came from a woman in her fifties or sixties with acute or convalescent COVID-19. Sequenced material: peripheral blood. The DNA is as follows: TGTGCCAGCAGCGTAGGCGAGTGGGAGACCCAGTACTTC. Protein translation: CASSVGEWETQYF.